The clone carrying this TCR beta chain was detected once. Its antigen is currently unknown. This sample is drawn from a study of T cell responses to AZD1222 COVID-19 vaccine. General observations from the study: Donors, mostly white British, included more females; clonal diversity was possibly underestimated.

TCRdb keeps only in-frame clones here, not all; method: immunoSEQ multiplex PCR. Among more than 150,000 clones listed, about 85% were seen once. The CDR3 covers 13 residues. The V end lost 1 base, the J end lost 6 bases, and 7 bases lay between the germline ends. Germline CDR1 and CDR2: MNHNS and SASEGT. The chain carries TRBV6-1 and TRBJ1-5; the D is unclear. Source: peripheral blood, taken after recovery from COVID-19. This TCR came from an adult who had recovered from COVID-19. The CDR3 here is CASSEGSSQPQHF. DNA of the CDR3: TGTGCCAGCAGTGAAGGCAGTAGTCAGCCCCAGCATTTT.